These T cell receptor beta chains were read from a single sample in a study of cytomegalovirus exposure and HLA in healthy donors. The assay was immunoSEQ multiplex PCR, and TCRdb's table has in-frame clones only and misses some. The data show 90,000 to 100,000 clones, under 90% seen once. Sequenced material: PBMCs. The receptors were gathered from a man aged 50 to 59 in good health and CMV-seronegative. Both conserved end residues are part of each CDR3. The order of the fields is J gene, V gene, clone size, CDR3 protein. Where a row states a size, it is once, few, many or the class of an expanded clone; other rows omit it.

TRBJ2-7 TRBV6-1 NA CASSGDRYEQYF
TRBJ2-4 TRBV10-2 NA CASSGDRVDKYF
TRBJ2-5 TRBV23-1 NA CASSPPPRTEKETQYF
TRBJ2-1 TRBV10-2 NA CASSLRDEQFF
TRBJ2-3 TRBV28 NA CASSLEGTFTDTQYF
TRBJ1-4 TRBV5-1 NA CASRFRGRDGEKLFF
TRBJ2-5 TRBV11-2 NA CASSSDRASQETQYF
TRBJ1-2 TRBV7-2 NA CASSTGVRYGYTF
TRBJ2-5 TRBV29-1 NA CSVEGQDRVQYF
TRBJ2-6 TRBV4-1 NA CASRPVPSGANVLTF
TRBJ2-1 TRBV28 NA CASSRRDWHNPNEQFF
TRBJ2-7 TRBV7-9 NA CASSPLLGGPRSYEQYF
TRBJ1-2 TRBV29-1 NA CSVEAPRTGFVDGYTF
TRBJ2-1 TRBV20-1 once CSATSNEQFF
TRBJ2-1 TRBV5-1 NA CASSRTSGSDEQFF
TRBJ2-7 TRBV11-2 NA CASSLGPGSYEQYF
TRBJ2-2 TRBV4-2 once CASSPISGGSSTGELFF
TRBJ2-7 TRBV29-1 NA CSVRDTLSSYEQYF
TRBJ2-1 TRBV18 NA CASSLQVSPSGNEQFF
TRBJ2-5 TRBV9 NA CASSVEGAGRQETQYF
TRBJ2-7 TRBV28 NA CASSPGQGYEQYF
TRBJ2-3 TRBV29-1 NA CSVEGTSIGLLTDTQYF